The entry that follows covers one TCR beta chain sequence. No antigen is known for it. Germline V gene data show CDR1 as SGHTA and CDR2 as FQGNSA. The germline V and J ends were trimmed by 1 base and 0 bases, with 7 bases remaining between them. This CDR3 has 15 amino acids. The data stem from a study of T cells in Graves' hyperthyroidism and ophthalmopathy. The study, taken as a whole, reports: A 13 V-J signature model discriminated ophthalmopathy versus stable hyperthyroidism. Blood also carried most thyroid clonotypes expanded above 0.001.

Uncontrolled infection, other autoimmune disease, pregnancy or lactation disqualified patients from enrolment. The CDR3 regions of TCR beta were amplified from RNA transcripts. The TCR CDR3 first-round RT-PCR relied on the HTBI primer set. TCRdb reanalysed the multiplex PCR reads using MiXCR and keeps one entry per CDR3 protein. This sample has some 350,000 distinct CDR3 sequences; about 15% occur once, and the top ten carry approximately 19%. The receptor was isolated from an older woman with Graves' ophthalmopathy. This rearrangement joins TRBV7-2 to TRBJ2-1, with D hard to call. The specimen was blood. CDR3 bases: TGTGCCAGCAGCTTAGTACCCAACTCCTACAATGAGCAGTTCTTC. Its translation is CASSLVPNSYNEQFF.